This T cell receptor beta chain was found in a study of cytomegalovirus exposure and HLA in healthy donors. General observations from the study: The authors later linked a missense DCLRE1C variant to TCR beta V- and J-gene trimming. Some TCR beta chains (164 of them) were listed as cytomegalovirus-associated.

When sampled, the donors appeared nominally healthy, though they likely had unrecorded immune exposures. Primers included in the PCR were 60 Vbeta and 13 Jbeta primers. Repertoires were generated with immunoSEQ multiplex PCR, while TCRdb's copy carries only in-frame clones and drops some. The table has 95,000 to 150,000 clones, around 80% seen once. This clone was seen ten or more times. The antigen is not known. Germline loops: CDR1 SEHNR, CDR2 FQNEAQ (reference sequence). The CDR3 extends over 15 amino acids. V shed 5 bases and J shed 6 bases, with 17 bases lying between them. The sequence derives from a female donor in good health and CMV-seronegative. Sequenced material: PBMCs. The chain links TRBV7-9 to TRBJ2-1; D is unresolved. The CDR3 protein is CASSPPFRVSNEQFF. The CDR3 DNA is TGTGCCAGCAGCCCTCCATTCCGGGTAAGCAATGAGCAGTTCTTC.